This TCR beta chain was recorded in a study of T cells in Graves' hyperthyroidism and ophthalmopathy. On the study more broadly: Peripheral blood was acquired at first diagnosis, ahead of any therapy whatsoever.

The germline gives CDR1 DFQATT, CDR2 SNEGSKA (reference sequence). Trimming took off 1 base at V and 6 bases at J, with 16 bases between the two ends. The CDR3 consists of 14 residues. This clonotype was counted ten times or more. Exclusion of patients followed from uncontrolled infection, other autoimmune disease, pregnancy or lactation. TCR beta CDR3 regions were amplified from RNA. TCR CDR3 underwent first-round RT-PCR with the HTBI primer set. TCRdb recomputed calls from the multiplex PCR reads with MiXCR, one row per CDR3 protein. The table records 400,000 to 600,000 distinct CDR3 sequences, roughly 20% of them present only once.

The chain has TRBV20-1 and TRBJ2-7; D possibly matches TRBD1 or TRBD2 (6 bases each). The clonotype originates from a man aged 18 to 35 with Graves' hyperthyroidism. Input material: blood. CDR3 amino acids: CSARGLGGRIEQYF. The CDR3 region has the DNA TGCAGTGCTAGAGGTTTAGGGGGGCGGATCGAGCAGTACTTC.